This T cell receptor (beta chain) was retrieved from a study of cytotoxic CD8 clonotypes in ibrutinib-treated CLL. For the study at large: Sample averages reached 260,000 or so productive templates and 80,000 to 100,000 productive rearrangements.

Germline V lookup: CDR1 SGHTA, CDR2 FQGTGA. The CDR3 spans 12 residues. V dropped 5 bases and J dropped 7 bases, with 9 bases sitting between them. With respect to this clone: As yet, its antigen is unknown.

Findings and caveats of the study: Increased clonality at ibrutinib response gave way to a return toward baseline at progression.

The assay was immunoSEQ multiplex PCR, and TCRdb's table has in-frame clones only and misses some. The table lists under 300,000 clones, 70% to 80% of them singletons. Material: PBMCs, obtained at disease progression, from a patient treated with ibrutinib. This TCR was sampled from a human donor with chronic lymphocytic leukemia. This chain joins TRBV7-3 and TRBJ2-1; TRBD1 is a possible D gene (5 bases). The CDR3 is CASSLQGNEQFF. The CDR3 bases are TGTGCCAGCAGCCTTCAGGGTAATGAGCAGTTCTTC. The complete variable domain, with remaining parts taken from reference TRBV7-3 and TRBJ2-1, reads GAGVSQTPSNKVTEKGKYVELRCDPISGHTALYWYRQSLGQGPEFLIYFQGTGAADDSGLPNDRFFAVRPEGSVSTLKIQRTERGDSAVYLCASSLQGNEQFFGPGTRLTVL.